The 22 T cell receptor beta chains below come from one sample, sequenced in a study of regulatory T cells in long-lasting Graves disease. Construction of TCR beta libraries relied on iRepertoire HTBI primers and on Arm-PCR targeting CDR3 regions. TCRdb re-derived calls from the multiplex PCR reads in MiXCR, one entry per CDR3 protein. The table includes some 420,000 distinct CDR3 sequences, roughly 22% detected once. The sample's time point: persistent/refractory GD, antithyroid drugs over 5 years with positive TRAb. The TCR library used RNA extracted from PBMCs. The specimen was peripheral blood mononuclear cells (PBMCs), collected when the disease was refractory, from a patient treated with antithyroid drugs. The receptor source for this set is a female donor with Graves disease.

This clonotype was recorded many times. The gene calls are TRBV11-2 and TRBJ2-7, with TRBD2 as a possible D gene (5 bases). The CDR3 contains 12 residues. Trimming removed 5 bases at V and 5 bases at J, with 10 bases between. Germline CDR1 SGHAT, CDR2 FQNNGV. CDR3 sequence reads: CASSPEGHEQYF. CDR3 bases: TGTGCCAGCAGCCCTGAGGGTCACGAGCAGTACTTC.

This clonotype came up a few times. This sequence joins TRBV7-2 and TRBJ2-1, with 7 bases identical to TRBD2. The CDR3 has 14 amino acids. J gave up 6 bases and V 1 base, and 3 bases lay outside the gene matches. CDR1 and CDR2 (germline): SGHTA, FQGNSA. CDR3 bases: TGTGCCAGCAGCTTAGAGGGGACTATCAATGAGCAGTTCTTC. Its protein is CASSLEGTINEQFF.

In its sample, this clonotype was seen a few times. Written as DNA, the CDR3 is TGTGCCAGTAGTACCAGGGGGTATGAAAAACTGTTTTTT. It yields the protein CASSTRGYEKLFF. V is TRBV19 and J is TRBJ1-4; TRBD1 agrees at 7 bases. This CDR3 spans 13 amino acids. The trim removed 4 bases at V and 6 bases at J, leaving 2 bases unmatched. Germline V CDR1 and CDR2: LNHDA, SQIVND (reference sequence). Full variable domain (outside the CDR3, taken from reference TRBV19 and TRBJ1-4): DGGITQSPKYLFRKEGQNVTLSCEQNLNHDAMYWYRQDPGQGLRLIYYSQIVNDFQKGDIAEGYSVSREKKESFPLTVTSAQKNPTAFYLCASSTRGYEKLFFGSGTQLSVL.

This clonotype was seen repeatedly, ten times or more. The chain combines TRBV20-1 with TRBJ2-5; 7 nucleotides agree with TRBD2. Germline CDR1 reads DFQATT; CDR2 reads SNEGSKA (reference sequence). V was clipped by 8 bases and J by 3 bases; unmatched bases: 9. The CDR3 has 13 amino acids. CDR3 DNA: TGCAGTTTTAGGGCTAGCGGTAAAGAGACCCAGTACTTC. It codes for CSFRASGKETQYF.

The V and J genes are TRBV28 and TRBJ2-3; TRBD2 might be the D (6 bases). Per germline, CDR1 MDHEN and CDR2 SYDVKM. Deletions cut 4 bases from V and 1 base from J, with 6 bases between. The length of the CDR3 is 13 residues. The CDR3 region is CASSSGGTDTQYF. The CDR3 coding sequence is TGTGCCAGCAGTTCGGGGGGCACAGATACGCAGTATTTT.

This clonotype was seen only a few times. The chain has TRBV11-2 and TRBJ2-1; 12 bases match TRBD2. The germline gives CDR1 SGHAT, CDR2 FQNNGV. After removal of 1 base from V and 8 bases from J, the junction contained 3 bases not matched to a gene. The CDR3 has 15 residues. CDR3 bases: TGTGCCAGCAGCTTAGGCCCTAGCGGGAGGGATGAGCAGTTCTTC. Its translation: CASSLGPSGRDEQFF.

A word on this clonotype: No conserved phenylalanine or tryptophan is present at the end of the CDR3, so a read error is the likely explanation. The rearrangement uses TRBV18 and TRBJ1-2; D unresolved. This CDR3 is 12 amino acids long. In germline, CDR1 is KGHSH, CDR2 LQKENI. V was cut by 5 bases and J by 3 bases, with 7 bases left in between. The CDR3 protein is CASSLEDYGYTS. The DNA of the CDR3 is TGTGCCAGCTCATTAGAAGACTATGGCTACACCTCC.

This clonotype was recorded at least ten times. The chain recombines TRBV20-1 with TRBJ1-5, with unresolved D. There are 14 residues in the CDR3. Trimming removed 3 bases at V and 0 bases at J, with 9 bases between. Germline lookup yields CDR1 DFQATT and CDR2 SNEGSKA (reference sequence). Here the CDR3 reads CSARSRVSNQPQHF. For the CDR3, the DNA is TGCAGTGCTAGGTCGCGGGTTAGCAATCAGCCCCAGCATTTT.

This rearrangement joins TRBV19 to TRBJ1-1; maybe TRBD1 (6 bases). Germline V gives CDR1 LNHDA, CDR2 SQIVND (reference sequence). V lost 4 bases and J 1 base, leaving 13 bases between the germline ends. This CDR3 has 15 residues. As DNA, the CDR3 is TGTGCCAGTAGTAAGTCTTACAGGGAGAACACTGAAGCTTTCTTT. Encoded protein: CASSKSYRENTEAFF. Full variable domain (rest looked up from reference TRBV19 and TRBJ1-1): DGGITQSPKYLFRKEGQNVTLSCEQNLNHDAMYWYRQDPGQGLRLIYYSQIVNDFQKGDIAEGYSVSREKKESFPLTVTSAQKNPTAFYLCASSKSYRENTEAFFGQGTRLTVV.

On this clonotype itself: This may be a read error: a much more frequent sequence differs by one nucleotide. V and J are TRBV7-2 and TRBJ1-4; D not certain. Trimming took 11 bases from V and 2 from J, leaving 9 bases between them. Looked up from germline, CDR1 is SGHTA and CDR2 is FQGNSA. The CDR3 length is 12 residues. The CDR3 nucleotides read TGTGCCGGCGCGCGTACTAATGAAAAACTGTTTTTT. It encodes CAGARTNEKLFF.

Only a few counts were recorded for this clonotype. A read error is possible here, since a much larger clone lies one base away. CDR3 DNA: TGTGCCAGCAGTTCCGTGGAATATAGCAATCGGCCCCAGCATTTT. This codes for CASSSVEYSNRPQHF. The chain has TRBV28 and TRBJ1-5; no definite D call. Germline assignment: CDR1 MDHEN and CDR2 SYDVKM. The CDR3 has 15 amino acids.

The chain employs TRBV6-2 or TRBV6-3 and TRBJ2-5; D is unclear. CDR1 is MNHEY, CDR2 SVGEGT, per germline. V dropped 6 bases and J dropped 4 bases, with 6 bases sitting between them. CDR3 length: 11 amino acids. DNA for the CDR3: TGTGCCAGCAGAGGGTTAGAGACCCAGTACTTC. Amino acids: CASRGLETQYF.

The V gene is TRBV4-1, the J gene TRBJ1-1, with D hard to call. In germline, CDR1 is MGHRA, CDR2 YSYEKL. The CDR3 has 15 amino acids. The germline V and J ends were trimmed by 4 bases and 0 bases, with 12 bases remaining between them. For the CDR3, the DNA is TGCGCCAGCAGCCTGAAGTTAACACTGAACACTGAAGCTTTCTTT. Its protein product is CASSLKLTLNTEAFF.

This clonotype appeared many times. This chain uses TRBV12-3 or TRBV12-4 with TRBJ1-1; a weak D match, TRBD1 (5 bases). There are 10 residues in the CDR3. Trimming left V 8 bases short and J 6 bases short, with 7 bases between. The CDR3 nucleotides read TGTGCCAGCGGGGGTCCTGAAGCTTTCTTT. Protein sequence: CASGGPEAFF.

The CDR3, as DNA: TGCAGTGCCTGGGGCCGCGGTTCAACTAATGAAAAACTGTTTTTT. The encoded protein is CSAWGRGSTNEKLFF. V and J are TRBV20-1 and TRBJ1-4, with D possibly matching TRBD1 (5 bases). V shed 6 bases and J shed 0 bases, with 14 bases lying between them. Germline lookup yields CDR1 DFQATT and CDR2 SNEGSKA (reference sequence). The CDR3 totals 15 residues.

The CDR3: CASSLRAGTQWDTQYF. The CDR3 DNA sequence: TGTGCCAGCAGCTTGAGGGCGGGCACCCAATGGGATACGCAGTATTTT. The J gene is TRBJ2-3, the V gene TRBV7-2; D may be TRBD2 (5 bases). Looked up from germline, CDR1 is SGHTA and CDR2 is FQGNSA. Trimming removed 3 bases at V and 6 bases at J, with 19 bases between. The CDR3 runs to 16 residues.

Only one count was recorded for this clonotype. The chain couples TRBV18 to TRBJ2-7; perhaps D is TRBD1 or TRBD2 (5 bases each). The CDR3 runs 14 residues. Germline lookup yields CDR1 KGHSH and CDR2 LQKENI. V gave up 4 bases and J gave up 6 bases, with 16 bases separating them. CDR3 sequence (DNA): TGTGCCAGCTCACTAGGGACCCGTCGGGGCGAGCAGTACTTC. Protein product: CASSLGTRRGEQYF.

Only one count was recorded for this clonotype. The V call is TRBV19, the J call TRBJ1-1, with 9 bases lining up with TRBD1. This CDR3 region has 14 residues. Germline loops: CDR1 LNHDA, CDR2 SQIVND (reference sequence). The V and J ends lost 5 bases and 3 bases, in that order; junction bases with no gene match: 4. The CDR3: CASSFWTGDTEAFF. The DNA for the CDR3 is TGTGCCAGTAGTTTTTGGACAGGGGACACTGAAGCTTTCTTT.

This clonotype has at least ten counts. CDR3 amino acids: CSARSRLSSYEQYF. CDR3 sequence (DNA): TGCAGTGCTAGATCAAGACTGAGCTCCTACGAGCAGTACTTC. The rearrangement links TRBV20-1 to TRBJ2-7; the D is unclear. Trimming took 2 bases from V and 0 from J, leaving 11 bases between them. This CDR3 comprises 14 residues. Germline loops: CDR1 DFQATT, CDR2 SNEGSKA (reference sequence).

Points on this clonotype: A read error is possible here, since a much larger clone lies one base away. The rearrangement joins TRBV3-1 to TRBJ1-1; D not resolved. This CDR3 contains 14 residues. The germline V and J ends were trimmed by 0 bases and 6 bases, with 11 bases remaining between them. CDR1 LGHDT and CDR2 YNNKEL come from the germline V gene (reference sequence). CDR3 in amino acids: CASSQDKVRAEAFF. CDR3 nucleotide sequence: TGTGCCAGCAGCCAAGACAAGGTTAGGGCTGAAGCTTTCTTT.

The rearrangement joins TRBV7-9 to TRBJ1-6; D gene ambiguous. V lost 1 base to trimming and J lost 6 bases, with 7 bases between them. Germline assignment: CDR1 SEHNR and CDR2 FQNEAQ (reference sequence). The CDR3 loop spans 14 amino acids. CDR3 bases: TGTGCCAGCAGCTTAGAATTCTCTAATTCACCCCTCCACTTT. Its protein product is CASSLEFSNSPLHF. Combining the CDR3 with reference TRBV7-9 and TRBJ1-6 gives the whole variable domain DTGVSQNPRHKITKRGQNVTFRCDPISEHNRLYWYRQTLGQGPEFLTYFQNEAQLEKSRLLSDRFSAERPKGSFSTLEIQRTEQGDSAMYLCASSLEFSNSPLHFGNGTRLTVT.

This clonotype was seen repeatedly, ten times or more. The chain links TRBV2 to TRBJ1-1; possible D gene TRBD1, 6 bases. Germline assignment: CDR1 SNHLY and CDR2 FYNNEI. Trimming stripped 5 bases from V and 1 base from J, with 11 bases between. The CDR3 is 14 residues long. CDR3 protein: CASSPGESNTEAFF. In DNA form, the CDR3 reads TGTGCCAGCAGTCCAGGGGAATCGAACACTGAAGCTTTCTTT.